What follows are 27 T cell receptor beta chains derived from one specimen sequenced in a study of blood T cell repertoires in COVID-19. Some clones are missing from TCRdb's copy, which holds only in-frame ones; the method was immunoSEQ multiplex PCR. The table has over 200,000 clones, roughly four fifths seen once. Input material: PBMCs or T cells enriched from blood (not recorded which). The receptors shown here come from a man between 60 and 75 years old who had recovered from COVID-19.

V is TRBV13 and J is TRBJ2-7; 13 bases agree with TRBD2. The germline gives CDR1 PRHDT, CDR2 FYEKMQ (reference sequence). Trimming cost V 5 bases and J 2 bases; bases outside gene matches: 6. The CDR3 loop spans 16 amino acids. This CDR3 reads CASSHSGTSGAYEQYF. The CDR3 nucleotides are TGTGCCAGCAGCCACTCCGGGACTAGCGGGGCCTACGAGCAGTACTTC.

The rearrangement joins TRBV6-5 to TRBJ1-4; the D gene is possibly TRBD1 (5 bases). V was pared by 4 bases and J by 1 base, with 10 bases between. CDR1 is MNHEY, CDR2 SVGAGI, per germline. The CDR3 totals 15 residues. In nucleotides, the CDR3 is TGTGCCAGCAGTTTCGACAGAAAAACTAATGAAAAACTGTTTTTT. Its translation: CASSFDRKTNEKLFF.

This CDR3 reads CASSLGLNTEAFF. The DNA for the CDR3 is TGTGCCAGCTCCCTAGGCCTCAACACTGAAGCTTTCTTT. The J gene is TRBJ1-1, the V gene TRBV18; D is unclear. With 6 bases removed from V and 2 bases from J, the gap between germline ends came to 10 bases. This CDR3 contains 13 residues. CDR1 and CDR2 (germline): KGHSH, LQKENI.

This clone was counted a single time. This chain joins TRBV7-3 and TRBJ1-5; perhaps TRBD1 as D (6 bases). Germline CDR1 is SGHTA and CDR2 is FQGTGA. V was trimmed by 5 bases and J by 6 bases, leaving 11 bases between them. The CDR3 sequence is 13 residues long. The CDR3 protein is CASSHRDFQPQHF. The CDR3 coding sequence is TGTGCCAGCAGCCACAGGGATTTTCAGCCCCAGCATTTT.

As regards this clone: Other DNA sequences of this sample code for an identical CDR3. The chain has TRBV5-6 and TRBJ2-7; TRBD1 matches 8 bases. The CDR3 extends over 13 amino acids. Germline V lookup: CDR1 SGHDT, CDR2 YYEEEE. Losses at the gene ends were 0 bases for V and 4 bases for J; bases not matched to a gene: 0. CDR3 in amino acids: CASSLGTGYEQYF. CDR3 DNA: TGTGCCAGCAGCTTGGGGACAGGGTACGAGCAGTACTTC.

This clone is a singleton in its sample. The genes are TRBV5-1 and TRBJ1-1, with 9 positions matching TRBD1. J was trimmed by 0 bases and V by 4 bases; bases with no gene match: 10. In germline, CDR1 is SGHRS, CDR2 YFSETQ. There are 17 residues in the CDR3. CDR3 region: CASSRGQGFSMNTEAFF. The CDR3 DNA is TGCGCCAGCAGCCGGGGACAGGGTTTTTCCATGAACACTGAAGCTTTCTTT. The full variable domain, completed using reference TRBV5-1 and TRBJ1-1, is KAGVTQTPRYLIKTRGQQVTLSCSPISGHRSVSWYQQTPGQGLQFLFEYFSETQRNKGNFPGRFSGRQFSNSRSEMNVSTLELGDSALYLCASSRGQGFSMNTEAFFGQGTRLTVV.

The chain carries TRBV2 and TRBJ1-5; tentative D call: TRBD1 (5 bases). The ends were cut back, 4 bases at V and 2 bases at J, with 9 bases in the middle. Germline lookup yields CDR1 SNHLY and CDR2 FYNNEI. This CDR3 comprises 14 residues. CDR3 bases: TGTGCCAGCAGTGTTGACAGAGGCAATCAGCCCCAGCATTTT. Amino acid sequence: CASSVDRGNQPQHF.

This rearrangement joins TRBV30 to TRBJ1-2, with TRBD1 matching 12 bases. Germline V lookup: CDR1 GTSNPN, CDR2 SVGIG (reference sequence). CDR3 size: 14 residues. DNA of the CDR3: TGTGCAGGAGGAGGGACAGGGGGCAGCTATGGCTACACCTTC. This codes for CAGGGTGGSYGYTF.

The V gene is TRBV4-3, the J gene TRBJ2-1; perhaps TRBD1 as D (6 bases). There are 17 residues in the CDR3. V was cut by 0 bases and J by 7 bases, with 19 bases left in between. Germline CDR1 is LGHNA and CDR2 is YSLEER. The CDR3 DNA reads as TGCGCCAGCAGCCAAGATCGGTTGCAGGGGTCGGGGAATGAGCAGTTCTTC. Its translation is CASSQDRLQGSGNEQFF.

As to this clone: At one boundary the junction diverges from the germline segment, which might be a read error. The chain combines TRBV5-6 with TRBJ2-2; a weak D match, TRBD1 (6 bases). The CDR3 is 15 residues long. CDR1 and CDR2 from the germline V gene are SGHDT and YYEEEE. The CDR3, as DNA: TGTGCCAGCAACTTGGTGGGGGCTGGCACCGGGGAGCTGTTTTTT. It encodes CASNLVGAGTGELFF.

The chain recombines TRBV19 with TRBJ1-5; the D gene is possibly TRBD1 (5 bases). Germline values: CDR1 LNHDA, CDR2 SQIVND (reference sequence). The CDR3 is 15 amino acids. The V end was cut by 3 bases, the J end by 4 bases, with 13 bases between. CDR3 in amino acids: CASSMGGGGNQPQHF. The CDR3 coding sequence is TGTGCCAGTAGTATGGGTGGGGGAGGGAATCAGCCCCAGCATTTT.

The rearrangement joins TRBV5-6 to TRBJ2-1; TRBD2 matches at 12 bases. Germline lookup yields CDR1 SGHDT and CDR2 YYEEEE. The V segment lost 4 bases and the J segment 8 bases; nucleotides outside the gene matches: 13. The CDR3 is made up of 17 amino acids. CDR3 in amino acids: CASSDELAGGPYDEQFF. The CDR3 DNA reads as TGTGCCAGCAGCGATGAACTAGCGGGGGGCCCCTATGATGAGCAGTTCTTC. Combining the CDR3 with reference TRBV5-6 and TRBJ2-1 gives the whole variable domain DAGVTQSPTHLIKTRGQQVTLRCSPKSGHDTVSWYQQALGQGPQFIFQYYEEEERQRGNFPDRFSGHQFPNYSSELNVNALLLGDSALYLCASSDELAGGPYDEQFFGPGTRLTVL.

The gene calls are TRBV5-1 and TRBJ2-1; D is uncertain. The V gene lost 4 bases and the J gene lost 2 bases, with 19 bases spanning the gap. The CDR3 covers 17 residues. Germline CDR1 is SGHRS and CDR2 is YFSETQ. The CDR3 DNA follows: TGCGCCAGCAGCGTGGAAGGCTCGAGGATCACCTACAATGAGCAGTTCTTC. Translation gives CASSVEGSRITYNEQFF.

The chain is built from TRBV4-3 and TRBJ1-4; D is perhaps TRBD1 (6 bases). Trimming removed 2 bases from V and 10 bases from J, with 20 bases in between. This CDR3 region has 16 residues. Germline CDR1 reads LGHNA; CDR2 reads YSLEER. DNA for the CDR3: TGCGCCAGCAGCCAATTGGGGGCGCAGATGGCTGGAAAACTGTTTTTT. This codes for CASSQLGAQMAGKLFF.

The CDR3 spells CASSQEGQNTEAFF. In DNA form, the CDR3 reads TGTGCCAGCAGCCAAGAGGGGCAGAACACTGAAGCTTTCTTT. V and J are TRBV3-1 (or the pseudogene TRBV3-2) and TRBJ1-1, with D maybe TRBD1 (5 bases). The CDR3 runs to 14 residues. Trimming took 0 bases from V and 1 from J, leaving 6 bases between them. Germline CDR1 is LGHDT and CDR2 is YNNKEL (reference sequence).

The chain links TRBV5-1 to TRBJ2-3; TRBD1 might be the D (6 bases). The CDR3 runs 16 residues. The germline CDR1 and CDR2 sequences are SGHRS and YFSETQ. V was pared by 2 bases and J by 0 bases, with 13 bases between. CDR3 loop: CASSLTGKSSTDTQYF. The CDR3 DNA sequence: TGCGCCAGCAGCTTAACAGGGAAGTCTAGCACAGATACGCAGTATTTT.

This chain joins TRBV30 and TRBJ1-1; TRBD1 aligns across 8 bases. The germline gives CDR1 GTSNPN, CDR2 SVGIG (reference sequence). J was trimmed by 2 bases and V by 5 bases; bases with no gene match: 4. The CDR3 totals 13 residues. The CDR3 DNA follows: TGTGCCTGGGACAGGGGACCCAACACTGAAGCTTTCTTT. The encoded protein is CAWDRGPNTEAFF.

The chain has TRBV7-9 and TRBJ2-2; 7 positions match TRBD1. The CDR3 is made up of 16 amino acids. Trimming cost V 5 bases and J 6 bases; bases outside gene matches: 12. Germline V gene lookup returns CDR1 SEHNR and CDR2 FQNEAQ (reference sequence). The CDR3 DNA follows: TGTGCCAGCAGCCCCCGACAGGGTAGAATTGCCGGGGAGCTGTTTTTT. Translating it yields CASSPRQGRIAGELFF.

This clone turned up a few times. This rearrangement joins TRBV11-2 to TRBJ2-7; unclear D gene. The CDR3 loop spans 13 amino acids. Germline-derived CDR1 and CDR2 are SGHAT and FQNNGV. V lost 5 bases and J 7 bases, leaving 15 bases between the germline ends. The CDR3: CASSPEPSTEQYF. CDR3 nucleotides: TGTGCCAGCAGCCCTGAACCGTCTACGGAGCAGTACTTC.

V is TRBV10-3 and J is TRBJ1-2; 9 positions match TRBD1. V was clipped by 6 bases and J by 4 bases; unmatched bases: 6. The CDR3 covers 14 residues. Germline CDR1 reads ENHRY; CDR2 reads SYGVKD. The CDR3 DNA sequence: TGTGCCATCAGGGAGGGACAGGGATCCTATGGCTACACCTTC. Protein: CAIREGQGSYGYTF.

Turning to this clone: The junction departs from germline at one end; a sequencing error may be responsible. The chain combines TRBV10-3 with TRBJ1-1; TRBD1 agrees at 8 bases. Germline V gene sequence: CDR1 ENHRY, CDR2 SYGVKD. The CDR3 extends over 13 amino acids. The CDR3 loop reads CAVRQGLNTEAFF. The CDR3 bases are TGTGCCGTCAGACAGGGGTTGAACACTGAAGCTTTCTTT.

This chain links TRBV4-3 with TRBJ1-3; D unresolved. The CDR3 consists of 17 residues. Germline assignment: CDR1 LGHNA and CDR2 YSLEER. V was shortened by 0 bases and J by 0 bases, with 12 bases between the two germline ends. CDR3 amino acids: CASSQDLKSDSGNTIYF. CDR3 sequence (DNA): TGCGCCAGCAGCCAAGATTTAAAGAGTGACTCTGGAAACACCATATATTTT.

This chain joins TRBV5-6 and TRBJ2-5, with 9 positions matching TRBD1. This CDR3 contains 15 residues. Germline assignment: CDR1 SGHDT and CDR2 YYEEEE. With V trimmed by 0 bases and J by 4 bases, 4 bases remained unmatched. Written as DNA, the CDR3 is TGTGCCAGCAGCTTGGGGGGACAGGGATTAGAGACCCAGTACTTC. Residues: CASSLGGQGLETQYF.

The V call is TRBV6-2 or TRBV6-3, the J call TRBJ1-5; TRBD1 might be the D (6 bases). The CDR3 length is 16 residues. Trimming removed 5 bases at V and 0 bases at J, with 14 bases between. Per germline, CDR1 MNHEY and CDR2 SVGEGT. This chain's CDR3 is CASSNGRGTSNQPQHF. The CDR3 region has the DNA TGTGCCAGCAGTAACGGTAGGGGGACTAGCAATCAGCCCCAGCATTTT.

This chain links TRBV11-3 with TRBJ2-1, with 9 bases that match TRBD2. This CDR3 is built from 18 residues. Germline CDR1 SGHNT, CDR2 YENEEA. After removal of 1 base from V and 2 bases from J, the junction contained 9 bases not matched to a gene. The CDR3 is CASSLGPLGGGAYNEQFF. The DNA for the CDR3 is TGTGCCAGCAGCTTAGGCCCCCTTGGCGGGGGGGCCTACAATGAGCAGTTCTTC.

Here the CDR3 reads CASSPGGGQEQFF. Written as DNA, the CDR3 is TGTGCCAGCTCACCGGGGGGAGGACAAGAGCAGTTCTTC. The chain combines TRBV18 with TRBJ2-1; perhaps TRBD2 as D (6 bases). Germline loops: CDR1 KGHSH, CDR2 LQKENI. Between the trimmed V and J ends, which lost 3 bases and 10 bases, there was a span of 13 bases. This CDR3 comprises 13 residues.

The rearrangement uses TRBV19 and TRBJ1-1; D is unresolved. V gave up 5 bases and J gave up 11 bases, with 12 bases separating them. CDR1 and CDR2 from the germline V gene are LNHDA and SQIVND (reference sequence). CDR3 length equals 11 residues. The CDR3 DNA follows: TGTGCCAGTAGTTCCCTGTCCTCCGCTTTCTTT. This encodes CASSSLSSAFF.